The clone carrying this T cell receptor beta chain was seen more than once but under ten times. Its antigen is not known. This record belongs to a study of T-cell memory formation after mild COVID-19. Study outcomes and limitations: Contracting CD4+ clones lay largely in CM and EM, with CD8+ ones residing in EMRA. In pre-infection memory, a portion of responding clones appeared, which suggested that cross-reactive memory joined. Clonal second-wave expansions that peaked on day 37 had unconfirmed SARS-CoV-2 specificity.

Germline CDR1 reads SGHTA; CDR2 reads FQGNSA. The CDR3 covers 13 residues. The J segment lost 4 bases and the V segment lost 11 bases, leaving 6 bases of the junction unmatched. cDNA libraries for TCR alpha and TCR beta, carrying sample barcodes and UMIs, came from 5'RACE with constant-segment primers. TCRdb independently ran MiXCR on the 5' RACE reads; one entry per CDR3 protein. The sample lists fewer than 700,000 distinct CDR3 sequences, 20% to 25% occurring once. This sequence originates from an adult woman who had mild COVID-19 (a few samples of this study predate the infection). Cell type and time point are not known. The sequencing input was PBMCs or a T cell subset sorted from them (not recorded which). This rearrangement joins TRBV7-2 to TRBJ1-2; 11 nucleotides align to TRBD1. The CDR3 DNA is TGTGCCGGGACAGGGGGAATAGCCTATGGCTACACCTTC. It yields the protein CAGTGGIAYGYTF.